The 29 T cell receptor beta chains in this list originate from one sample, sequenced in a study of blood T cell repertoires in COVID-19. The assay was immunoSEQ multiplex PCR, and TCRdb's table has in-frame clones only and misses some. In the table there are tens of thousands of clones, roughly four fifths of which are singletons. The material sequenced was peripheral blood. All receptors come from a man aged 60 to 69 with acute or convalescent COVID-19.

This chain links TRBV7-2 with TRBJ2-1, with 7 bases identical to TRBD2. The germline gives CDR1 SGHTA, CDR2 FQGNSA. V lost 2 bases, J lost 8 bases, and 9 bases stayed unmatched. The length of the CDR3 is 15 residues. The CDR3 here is CASSLIAGTGYEQFF. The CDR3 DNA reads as TGTGCCAGCAGCTTAATAGCGGGCACGGGGTATGAGCAGTTCTTC.

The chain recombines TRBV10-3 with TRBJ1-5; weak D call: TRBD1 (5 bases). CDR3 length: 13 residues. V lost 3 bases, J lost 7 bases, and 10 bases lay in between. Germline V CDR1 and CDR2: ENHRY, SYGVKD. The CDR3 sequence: CAISEEGRQPQHF. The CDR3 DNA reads TGTGCCATCAGTGAAGAGGGGAGGCAGCCCCAGCATTTT.

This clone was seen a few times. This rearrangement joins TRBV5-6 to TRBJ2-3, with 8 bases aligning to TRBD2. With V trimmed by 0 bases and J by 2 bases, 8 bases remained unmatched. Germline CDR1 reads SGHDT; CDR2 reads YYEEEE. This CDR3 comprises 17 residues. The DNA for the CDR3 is TGTGCCAGCAGCTTGGGGGGAACTAGCGGCCCCACAGATACGCAGTATTTT. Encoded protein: CASSLGGTSGPTDTQYF.

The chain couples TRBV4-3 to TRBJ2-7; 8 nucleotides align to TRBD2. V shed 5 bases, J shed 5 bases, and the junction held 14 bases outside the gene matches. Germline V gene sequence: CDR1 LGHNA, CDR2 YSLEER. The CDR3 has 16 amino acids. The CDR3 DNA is TGCGCCAGCAGCAACGAGCCCTCCGGGGGGGACGACGAGCAGTACTTC. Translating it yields CASSNEPSGGDDEQYF.

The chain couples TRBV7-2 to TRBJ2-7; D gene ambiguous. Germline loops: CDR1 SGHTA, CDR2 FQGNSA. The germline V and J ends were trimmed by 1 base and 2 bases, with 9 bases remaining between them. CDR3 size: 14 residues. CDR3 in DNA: TGTGCCAGCAGCTTAGGTAACTACCCCTACGAGCAGTACTTC. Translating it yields CASSLGNYPYEQYF.

Here the CDR3 DNA reads TGTGCCAGCAGTGCCCAGGTTGAGTTTGGGACCCAGTACTTC. Translated, it gives CASSAQVEFGTQYF. The gene calls are TRBV2 and TRBJ2-5, with D hard to call. CDR3 length equals 14 residues. The germline CDR1 and CDR2 sequences are SNHLY and FYNNEI. The V and J ends lost 4 bases and 7 bases respectively, with 16 bases between them. The full variable domain, with the rest looked up from reference TRBV2 and TRBJ2-5, is EPEVTQTPSHQVTQMGQEVILRCVPISNHLYFYWYRQILGQKVEFLVSFYNNEISEKSEIFDDQFSVERPDGSNFTLKIRSTKLEDSAMYFCASSAQVEFGTQYFGPGTRLLVL.

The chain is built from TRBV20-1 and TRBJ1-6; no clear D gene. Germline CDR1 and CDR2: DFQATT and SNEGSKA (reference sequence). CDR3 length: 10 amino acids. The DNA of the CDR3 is TGCCTGACTCTTGGATCACCCCTCCACTTT. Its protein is CLTLGSPLHF.

CDR3: CASSLKRGDTDTQYF. Written as DNA, the CDR3 is TGTGCCAGCAGCCTAAAGCGGGGGGACACAGATACGCAGTATTTT. The chain joins TRBV5-4 to TRBJ2-3; 9 bases line up with TRBD2. CDR3 length: 15 residues. Germline loops: CDR1 SGHNT, CDR2 YYREEE (reference sequence). J gave up 2 bases and V 4 bases, and 5 bases lay outside the gene matches.

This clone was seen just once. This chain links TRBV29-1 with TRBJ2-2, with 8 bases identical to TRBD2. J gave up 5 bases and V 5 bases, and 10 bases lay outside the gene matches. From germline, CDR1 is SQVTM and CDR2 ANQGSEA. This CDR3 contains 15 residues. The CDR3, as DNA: TGCAGCGTTACAGGACGGGAGGGGAATACCGGGGAGCTGTTTTTT. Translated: CSVTGREGNTGELFF.

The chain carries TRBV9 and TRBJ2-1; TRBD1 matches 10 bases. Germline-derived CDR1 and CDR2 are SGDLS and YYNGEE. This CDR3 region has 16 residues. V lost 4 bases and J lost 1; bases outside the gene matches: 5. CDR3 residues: CASSPRTGGSYNEQFF. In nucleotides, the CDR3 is TGTGCCAGCAGCCCCCGGACAGGGGGTTCCTACAATGAGCAGTTCTTC.

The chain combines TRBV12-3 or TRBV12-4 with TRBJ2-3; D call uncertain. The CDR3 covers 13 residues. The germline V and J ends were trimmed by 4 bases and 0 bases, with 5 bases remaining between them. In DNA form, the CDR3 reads TGTGCCAGCAGTTCCGGTAGCACAGATACGCAGTATTTT. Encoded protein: CASSSGSTDTQYF.

The DNA for the CDR3 is TGTGCCAGCAGCTTAGAAGGGACAGGGACGGGCTACACCTTC. Its translation: CASSLEGTGTGYTF. The V gene is TRBV7-8, the J gene TRBJ1-2, with TRBD1 identical over 9 bases. The CDR3 extends over 14 amino acids. V dropped 1 base and J dropped 8; count of bases not matched to a gene: 5. The germline CDR1 and CDR2 sequences are SGHVS and FQNEAQ.

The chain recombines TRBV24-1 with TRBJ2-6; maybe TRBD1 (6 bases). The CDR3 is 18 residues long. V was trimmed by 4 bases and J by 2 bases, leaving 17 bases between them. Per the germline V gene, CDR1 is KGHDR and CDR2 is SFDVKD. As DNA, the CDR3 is TGTGCCACCAGTGACCCGGGACACTCCGGGGCTGGGGCCAACGTCCTGACTTTC. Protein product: CATSDPGHSGAGANVLTF.

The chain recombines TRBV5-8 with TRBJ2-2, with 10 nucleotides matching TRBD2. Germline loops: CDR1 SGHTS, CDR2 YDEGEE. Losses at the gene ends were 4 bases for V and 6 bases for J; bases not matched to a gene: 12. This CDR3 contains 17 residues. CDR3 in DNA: TGTGCCAGCAGCCCTAGGGTTTGGACTAGCGGTTCCGGGGAGCTGTTTTTT. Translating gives CASSPRVWTSGSGELFF.

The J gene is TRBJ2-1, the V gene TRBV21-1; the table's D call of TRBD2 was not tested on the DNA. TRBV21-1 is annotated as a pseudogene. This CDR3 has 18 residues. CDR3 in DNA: TGTGCCGTGCAAGTTTCGGGGGGGGTTTTTTTAGGGTTCGATGAGCAGTTCTTC. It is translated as CAVQVSGGVFLGFDEQFF.

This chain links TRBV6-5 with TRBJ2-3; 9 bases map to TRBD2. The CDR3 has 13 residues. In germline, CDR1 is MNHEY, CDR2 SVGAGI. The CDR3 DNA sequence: TGTGCTACCCAGCGGGGGGATAAAGATACGCAGTATTTT. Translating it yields CATQRGDKDTQYF.

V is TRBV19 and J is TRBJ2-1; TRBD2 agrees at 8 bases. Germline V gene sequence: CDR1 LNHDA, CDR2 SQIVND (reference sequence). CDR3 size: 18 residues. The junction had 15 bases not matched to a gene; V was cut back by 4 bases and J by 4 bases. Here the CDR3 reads CASSRDGIRAGVYNEQFF. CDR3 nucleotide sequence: TGTGCCAGTAGTAGGGACGGCATTCGAGCGGGGGTTTACAATGAGCAGTTCTTC.

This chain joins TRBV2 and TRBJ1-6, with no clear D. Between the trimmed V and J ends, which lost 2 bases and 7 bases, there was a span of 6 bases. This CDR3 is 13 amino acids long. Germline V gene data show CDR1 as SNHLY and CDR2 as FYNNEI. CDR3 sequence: CASSETENSPLHF. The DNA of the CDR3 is TGTGCCAGCAGTGAAACAGAAAATTCACCCCTCCACTTT.

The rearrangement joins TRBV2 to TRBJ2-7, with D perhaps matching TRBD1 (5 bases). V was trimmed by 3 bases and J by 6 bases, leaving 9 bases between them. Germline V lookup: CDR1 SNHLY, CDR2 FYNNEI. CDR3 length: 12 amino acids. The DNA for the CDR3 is TGTGCCAGCAGTGACCCAGGGTCCGAGCAGTACTTC. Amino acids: CASSDPGSEQYF. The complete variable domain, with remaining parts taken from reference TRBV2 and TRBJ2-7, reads EPEVTQTPSHQVTQMGQEVILRCVPISNHLYFYWYRQILGQKVEFLVSFYNNEISEKSEIFDDQFSVERPDGSNFTLKIRSTKLEDSAMYFCASSDPGSEQYFGPGTRLTVT.

The CDR3 loop is CASSPRAPGDIQYF. The CDR3 DNA follows: TGTGCCAGCAGCCCCCGGGCCCCGGGAGACATTCAGTACTTC. The chain joins TRBV7-9 to TRBJ2-4; a possible D gene is TRBD2 (6 bases). With 5 bases removed from V and 8 bases from J, the gap between germline ends came to 16 bases. The CDR3 sequence is 14 residues long. In germline, CDR1 is SEHNR, CDR2 FQNEAQ (reference sequence).

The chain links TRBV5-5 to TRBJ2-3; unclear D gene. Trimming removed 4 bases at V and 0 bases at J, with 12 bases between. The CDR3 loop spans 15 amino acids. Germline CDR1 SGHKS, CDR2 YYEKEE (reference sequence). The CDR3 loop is CASSRLTVSTDTQYF. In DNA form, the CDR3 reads TGTGCCAGCAGCCGACTGACGGTCAGCACAGATACGCAGTATTTT.

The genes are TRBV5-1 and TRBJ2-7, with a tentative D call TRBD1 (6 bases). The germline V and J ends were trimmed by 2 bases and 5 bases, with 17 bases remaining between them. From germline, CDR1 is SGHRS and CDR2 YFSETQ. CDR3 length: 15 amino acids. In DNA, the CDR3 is TGCGCCAGCAGCTTTGGGACACCCCTCCCCAACGAGCAGTACTTC. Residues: CASSFGTPLPNEQYF.

CDR3 in DNA: TGTGCCAGTAGTATTGGCCAAAGGGGGCGAGTTGGCTACACCTTC. Translation: CASSIGQRGRVGYTF. The chain employs TRBV19 and TRBJ1-2; the match to TRBD1 covers 7 bases. CDR1 and CDR2 (germline): LNHDA, SQIVND (reference sequence). V was pared by 3 bases and J by 7 bases, with 11 bases of the junction left unmatched. This CDR3 is built from 15 residues.

CDR3 coding DNA: TGTGCCAGCAGCCAAGCGCAGTGGACCGGGGAGCTGTTTTTT. Residues: CASSQAQWTGELFF. The chain uses TRBV4-2 and TRBJ2-2; D is unresolved. CDR3 size: 14 residues. V shed 1 base and J shed 5 bases, with 8 bases lying between them. Per germline, CDR1 LGHNA and CDR2 YNFKEQ.

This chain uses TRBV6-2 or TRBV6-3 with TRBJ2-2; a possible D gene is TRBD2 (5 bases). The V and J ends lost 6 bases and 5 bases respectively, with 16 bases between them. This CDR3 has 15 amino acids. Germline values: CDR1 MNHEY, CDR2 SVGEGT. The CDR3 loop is CASSPDPTSTGELFF. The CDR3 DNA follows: TGTGCCAGCAGCCCAGACCCTACTAGTACCGGGGAGCTGTTTTTT.

CDR3 sequence reads: CASSLSRQLYNEQFF. DNA of the CDR3: TGTGCCAGCAGTTTATCTCGACAGCTTTACAATGAGCAGTTCTTC. The chain uses TRBV27 and TRBJ2-1, with D perhaps TRBD1 (5 bases). Germline V gene lookup returns CDR1 MNHEY and CDR2 SMNVEV (reference sequence). Trimming took off 0 bases at V and 4 bases at J, with 10 bases between the two ends. The CDR3 length is 15 residues.

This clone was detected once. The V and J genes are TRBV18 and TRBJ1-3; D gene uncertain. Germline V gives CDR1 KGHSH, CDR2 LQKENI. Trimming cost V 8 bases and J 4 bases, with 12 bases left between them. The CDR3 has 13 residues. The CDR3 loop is CASQAGEGNTIYF. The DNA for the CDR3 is TGTGCCAGCCAAGCTGGGGAGGGAAACACCATATATTTT.

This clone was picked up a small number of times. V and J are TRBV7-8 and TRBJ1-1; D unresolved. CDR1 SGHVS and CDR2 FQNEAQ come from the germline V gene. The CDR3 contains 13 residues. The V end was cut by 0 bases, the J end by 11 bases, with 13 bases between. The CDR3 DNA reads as TGTGCCAGCAGCTTAGCGCGGGCGGTTAGGGCTTTCTTT. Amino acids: CASSLARAVRAFF.

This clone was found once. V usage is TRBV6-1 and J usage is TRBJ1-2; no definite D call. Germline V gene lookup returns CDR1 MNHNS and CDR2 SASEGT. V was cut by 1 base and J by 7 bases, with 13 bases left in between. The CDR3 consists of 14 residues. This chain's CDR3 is CASSEVGHMAGYTF. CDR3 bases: TGTGCCAGCAGTGAAGTGGGCCATATGGCTGGCTACACCTTC.